This T cell receptor beta chain was found in a study of control samples from healthy donors and cancer patients. V lost 1 base and J lost 2, with 8 bases in between. The CDR3 runs to 15 residues. Germline V lookup: CDR1 WSHSY, CDR2 SAAADI. Assay used: immunoSEQ multiplex PCR; TCRdb lists only in-frame clones, some missing. The sample holds around 76,000 clones; around 90% are singletons and the top ten take around 9.5%. The sequence was collected from a woman in her forties or fifties with colorectal cancer. Input material: PBMCs. The chain joins TRBV10-2 to TRBJ2-2, with D perhaps TRBD1 or TRBD2 (6 bases each). The CDR3 DNA follows: TGCGCCAGCAGTGAGTTGGGGGGCAACACCGGGGAGCTGTTTTTT. Protein product: CASSELGGNTGELFF.